This section outlines one TCR beta chain sequence together with its context. Its target is unknown. The DNA ends 3 residues before the CDR3 does, and the rest of the CDR3 is filled in from the germline J gene. The nonmyeloablative bone marrow transplants came from related graft donors, with transient mixed chimerism. Thawed PBMCs were FACS-sorted into unstimulated CD4+CD25+CD127- regulatory T cells, CD4+CD25- non-regulatory cells, CD4 and CD8 cells. The data were taken from a study of Tregs in tolerant kidney transplant recipients. Whole-study results and caveats: Donor-specific Treg expansion exceeded global Treg expansion in tolerant patients, suggesting antigen drive. Biological reproducibility was not directly addressed, but technical replication error appeared minimal. The most relevant donor-specific Treg TCRbeta repertoire apparently came from expansion with activated donor B cells.

Assay: immunoSEQ multiplex PCR; the TCRdb copy retains only in-frame clones and omits some. Its clone listing holds some 22,000 clones. The CDR3 sequence is 14 residues long. Trimming left V 3 bases short and J 1 base short, with 12 bases between. The germline V gene has CDR1 DFQATT and CDR2 SNEGSKA (reference sequence). The TCR was taken from a human patient who received a combined kidney and bone marrow transplant. A subset of T cells may come from the graft donor. The material sequenced was CD4+ T cells from blood (PBMCs), taken 6 months after the transplant. This chain uses TRBV20-1 with TRBJ2-5, with D possibly being TRBD1 (6 bases). CDR3 bases read: TGCAGTGCTAGTTTAGGACAGATCCAAGAGACC. Its translation is CSASLGQIQET. The full CDR3 reads CSASLGQIQETQYF.